Each of the 16 T cell receptor beta chains below was sequenced from the same sample in a study. TCRdb reprocessed the RT-PCR reads with MiXCR, giving one entry per CDR3 protein. The sample shows about 680,000 distinct CDR3 sequences, approximately 15% of them seen only once. Material: memory CD4+ T cells from blood. All receptors derive from a female donor in good health, serving as a healthy control.

The chain combines TRBV7-9 with TRBJ2-2; tentatively, D is TRBD2 (6 bases). CDR3 length: 16 amino acids. Germline lookup yields CDR1 SEHNR and CDR2 FQNEAQ (reference sequence). Trimming removed 0 bases from V and 4 bases from J, with 12 bases in between. CDR3 in amino acids: CASSLAAGLFTGELFF. The CDR3 DNA reads as TGTGCCAGCAGCTTAGCGGCGGGACTTTTCACCGGGGAGCTGTTTTTT.

This clonotype was counted a few times. The chain is built from TRBV7-9 and TRBJ2-3, with D unclear. The V end was cut by 5 bases, the J end by 6 bases, with 6 bases between. Germline V gene sequence: CDR1 SEHNR, CDR2 FQNEAQ (reference sequence). The CDR3 is 11 amino acids. The chain's CDR3 is CASSEYDTQYF. The CDR3 DNA is TGTGCCAGCAGCGAGTATGATACGCAGTATTTT.

As concerns this clonotype: Given a much more abundant clone one base away, this may be a read error. The chain carries TRBV7-8 and TRBJ2-7, with 8 bases matching TRBD1. V gave up 4 bases and J gave up 2 bases; unmatched junction bases: 1. The germline V gene has CDR1 SGHVS and CDR2 FQNEAQ. This CDR3 comprises 13 residues. DNA for the CDR3: TGTGCCAGCAGCTCGACAGGGGCCTACGAGCAGTACTTC. This sequence encodes CASSSTGAYEQYF.

This clonotype was counted many times. V gene TRBV10-3 combines with J gene TRBJ2-5; 12 bases are a match to TRBD1. In germline, CDR1 is ENHRY, CDR2 SYGVKD. This CDR3 region has 15 residues. The J segment lost 2 bases and the V segment lost 4 bases, leaving 2 bases of the junction unmatched. CDR3 amino acids: CAISGDRGLQETQYF. CDR3 bases: TGTGCCATCAGTGGGGACAGGGGGCTACAAGAGACCCAGTACTTC.

This clonotype has ten or more counts. The gene calls are TRBV20-1 and TRBJ2-1; the D is unclear. Per germline, CDR1 DFQATT and CDR2 SNEGSKA (reference sequence). CDR3 size: 12 residues. V dropped 3 bases and J dropped 12 bases, with 15 bases sitting between them. The CDR3 protein is CSASQWASGQFF. DNA for the CDR3: TGCAGTGCTAGTCAATGGGCAAGTGGGCAGTTCTTC.

The J gene is TRBJ1-1, the V gene TRBV7-3; TRBD1 matches at 7 bases. The CDR3 length is 14 residues. The germline CDR1 and CDR2 sequences are SGHTA and FQGTGA. V lost 4 bases, J lost 5 bases, and 7 bases stayed unmatched. For the CDR3, the DNA is TGTGCCAGCAGCTCCGAGGGGGCGGGAACTGAAGCTTTCTTT. This gives the protein CASSSEGAGTEAFF.

This clonotype was observed at least ten times. This rearrangement joins TRBV6-5 to TRBJ2-7; possibly TRBD1 or TRBD2 for D (5 bases each). Trimming stripped 6 bases from V and 3 bases from J, with 18 bases between. In germline, CDR1 is MNHEY, CDR2 SVGAGI. The CDR3 totals 15 residues. The CDR3 protein is CASSRGLGLNYEQYF. The CDR3 DNA reads as TGTGCCAGCAGCCGGGGCCTAGGCCTGAACTACGAGCAGTACTTC.

This clonotype was recorded many times. The chain has TRBV29-1 and TRBJ2-7, with a tentative D call TRBD1 (5 bases). Germline V gives CDR1 SQVTM, CDR2 ANQGSEA. The germline V and J ends were trimmed by 4 bases and 4 bases, with 17 bases remaining between them. The CDR3 runs to 14 residues. DNA for the CDR3: TGCAGCGTTGTCCTGCCCAATAGGGGATACGAGCAGTACTTC. Translating gives CSVVLPNRGYEQYF.

This clonotype was picked up many times. The gene calls are TRBV5-6 and TRBJ1-6; D gene uncertain. Germline assignment: CDR1 SGHDT and CDR2 YYEEEE. This CDR3 contains 14 residues. V lost 0 bases to trimming and J lost 7 bases, with 8 bases between them. The CDR3 bases are TGTGCCAGCAGCTTGGGACGGATCAATTCACCCCTCCACTTT. Its translation is CASSLGRINSPLHF.

This clonotype was found a few times. This chain links TRBV6-5 with TRBJ2-7; D is uncertain. The CDR3 consists of 14 residues. Trimming took off 0 bases at V and 0 bases at J, with 6 bases between the two ends. Germline V CDR1 and CDR2: MNHEY, SVGAGI. The CDR3 DNA reads as TGTGCCAGCAGTTACTCCCTTCACTCCTACGAGCAGTACTTC. This sequence encodes CASSYSLHSYEQYF.

The chain recombines TRBV20-1 with TRBJ2-2, with D possibly called TRBD1 or TRBD2 (5 bases each). The CDR3 covers 13 residues. Trimming stripped 8 bases from V and 1 base from J, with 11 bases between. The germline V gene has CDR1 DFQATT and CDR2 SNEGSKA (reference sequence). The CDR3 sequence is CSLGTGNTGELFF. The CDR3 DNA sequence: TGCAGTCTTGGGACGGGGAACACCGGGGAGCTGTTTTTT.

This clonotype has a handful of counts. The rearrangement joins TRBV6-5 to TRBJ1-2, with a weak D call TRBD1 (5 bases). The CDR3 runs 15 residues. The V end lost 5 bases, the J end lost 4 bases, and 17 bases lay between the germline ends. The germline gives CDR1 MNHEY, CDR2 SVGAGI. In nucleotides, the CDR3 is TGTGCCAGCAGTGTGTTGATCGGGACTATCTATGGCTACACCTTC. Protein sequence: CASSVLIGTIYGYTF.

This clonotype came up a few times. This chain joins TRBV6-6 and TRBJ1-1, with D unresolved. V was clipped by 6 bases and J by 5 bases, with 16 bases between them. The length of the CDR3 is 14 residues. CDR1 is MNHNY and CDR2 is SVGAGI in the germline V gene (reference sequence). CDR3 DNA sequence: TGTGCCAGCAGGAAAGAGAAGGATAGGACTGAAGCTTTCTTT. Encoded protein: CASRKEKDRTEAFF.

The gene calls are TRBV20-1 and TRBJ1-2; TRBD1 aligns across 8 bases. CDR3 size: 12 residues. The junction had 4 bases not matched to a gene; V was cut back by 4 bases and J by 6 bases. Germline assignment: CDR1 DFQATT and CDR2 SNEGSKA (reference sequence). The CDR3 reads CSATKDRDGYTF. Here the CDR3 DNA reads TGCAGTGCTACTAAGGACAGGGATGGCTACACCTTC.

This clonotype was seen more than once but under ten times. The chain recombines TRBV7-2 with TRBJ2-7, with 10 bases aligning to TRBD2. V lost 5 bases and J lost 4; bases outside the gene matches: 8. The germline gives CDR1 SGHTA, CDR2 FQGNSA. The CDR3 length is 15 residues. The CDR3 DNA reads TGTGCCAGCAGCCTTTGGACTAGCGGCCATTACGAGCAGTACTTC. Its protein is CASSLWTSGHYEQYF.

The V gene is TRBV24-1, the J gene TRBJ1-5; 9 positions match TRBD1. Germline CDR1 is KGHDR and CDR2 is SFDVKD. V lost 2 bases and J lost 2; bases outside the gene matches: 3. The CDR3 is 16 residues long. The CDR3 coding sequence is TGTGCCACCAGTGATTCGGGACAGGGAGGCAATCAGCCCCAGCATTTT. It is translated as CATSDSGQGGNQPQHF.